A selection of T cell receptor beta chains follows, all from one sample in a study of shared clonotypes between healthy human individuals. Using immunoSEQ multiplex PCR, the repertoire was profiled, and TCRdb retains in-frame clones only, with some absent. The table has millions of clones, around 95% seen once. What was sequenced was naive CD4+ T cells sorted from blood. These receptors were taken from a man younger than 35 in good health. The CDR3 runs from the conserved cysteine through the conserved F or W. D genes are given only for firm matches. Size values are once, few and many counts, or a class for expanded clones, and some rows have none.

J gene: TRBJ2-1
V gene: TRBV11-2
D gene: .
clone size: .
CDR3 DNA: TGTGCCAGCAGCCCACCGGCCCTCACCAGTGAGCAGTTCTTC
CDR3 protein: CASSPPALTSEQFF

J gene: TRBJ1-2
V gene: TRBV30
D gene: .
clone size: .
CDR3 DNA: TGTGCCGGAAACGACAGGACTGATTATGGCTACACCTTC
CDR3 protein: CAGNDRTDYGYTF

J gene: TRBJ2-5
V gene: TRBV21-1
D gene: .
clone size: .
CDR3 DNA: TGTGCCAGCAGCAAATCTTCCGGGACAGGGGGCGGGGAGACCCAGTACTTC
CDR3 protein: CASSKSSGTGGGETQYF

J gene: TRBJ2-1
V gene: TRBV5-1
D gene: .
clone size: .
CDR3 DNA: TGCGCCAGCAGCTTGGTAGTCGGGGGGCCCACGAATGAGCAGTTCTTC
CDR3 protein: CASSLVVGGPTNEQFF

J gene: TRBJ2-1
V gene: TRBV7-9
D gene: TRBD2
clone size: once
CDR3 DNA: TGTGCCAGCAGCCGGACTAGCGGGGCCTACAGCTCCTACAATGAGCAGTTCTTC
CDR3 protein: CASSRTSGAYSSYNEQFF

J gene: TRBJ1-2
V gene: TRBV10-1
D gene: TRBD1
clone size: .
CDR3 DNA: TGCGCCAGCAGTGAGGCAGGGGGCGATGGCTACACCTTC
CDR3 protein: CASSEAGGDGYTF

J gene: TRBJ2-5
V gene: TRBV7-2
D gene: TRBD2
clone size: .
CDR3 DNA: TGTGCCAGCAGCTTAGAGACTAGCGGGACGAAGACCCAGTACTTC
CDR3 protein: CASSLETSGTKTQYF

J gene: TRBJ2-1
V gene: TRBV5-1
D gene: TRBD2
clone size: .
CDR3 DNA: TGCGCCAGCAGCTTTAGACGAGCGGGAGGGCCTAACAATGAGCAGTTCTTC
CDR3 protein: CASSFRRAGGPNNEQFF

J gene: TRBJ2-7
V gene: TRBV5-1
D gene: TRBD1
clone size: .
CDR3 DNA: TGCGCCAGCAGCCTCCGACAGGGACCCTACGAGCAGTACTTC
CDR3 protein: CASSLRQGPYEQYF

J gene: TRBJ2-7
V gene: TRBV5-1
D gene: .
clone size: .
CDR3 DNA: TGCGCCAGCAGCGAAAAGACAGGTGGCCCCTACGAGCAGTACTTC
CDR3 protein: CASSEKTGGPYEQYF